This T cell receptor beta chain came from a study of cytomegalovirus exposure and HLA in healthy donors. Study-level background: The early release's HLA-typed donors yielded some 85 million unique TCRs. Findings of the study overall: It was shown in a later analysis that HLA-associated TCR beta chains were more clonally expanded than other, equally common chains. Segments of the TCR beta V type were, in most cases, productive about 90% or about 30% of the time in an earlier analysis.

Both 60 Vbeta primers and 13 Jbeta primers went into the PCR. Clones were read by immunoSEQ multiplex PCR, and TCRdb kept only the in-frame ones, dropping some. The table has around 95,000 clones, 80% to 90% seen once. As to this clone: The target antigen is unknown.

This clonotype was obtained from a man aged 25 to 45 in good health and CMV-seropositive. Sequencing was done on a sample of PBMCs.

The CDR3 coding sequence is TGTGCCATCAGTGTTCCCCCTCTCCCAAGCGGGAGGATCTATGATGAGCAGTTCTTC. This encodes CAISVPPLPSGRIYDEQFF. The V call is TRBV10-3, the J call TRBJ2-1; the match to TRBD2 covers 9 bases. This CDR3 contains 19 residues. V trimming: 4 bases; J trimming: 8 bases; junction bases outside the gene matches: 21. Germline assignment: CDR1 ENHRY and CDR2 SYGVKD.